The 16 T cell receptor beta chains below were found in one sample sequenced in a study of shared clonotypes between healthy human individuals. Only in-frame clones appear in the TCRdb table, and some are missing; sequencing was by immunoSEQ multiplex PCR. Of fewer than 650,000 clones listed, over 65% are singletons. Sequenced material: PBMCs. The receptors come from a middle-aged woman in good health. Some clones in this sample may be carry-over from other donors' samples.

The chain carries TRBV4-2 and TRBJ2-2; 7 bases are shared with TRBD2. The CDR3 contains 15 residues. Germline trimming cut 0 bases from V and 7 bases from J; bases unmatched to any gene: 5. Germline V CDR1 and CDR2: LGHNA, YNFKEQ. The CDR3 loop is CASSQEGRAGGELFF. CDR3 DNA sequence: TGTGCCAGCAGCCAAGAGGGGAGGGCAGGCGGGGAGCTGTTTTTT.

Of note for this clone: A single base separates this from a much larger clone, so it may be a read error. The sample contains more than one DNA sequence encoding this CDR3. The gene calls are TRBV11-3 and TRBJ2-1; D not resolved. This CDR3 comprises 13 residues. V dropped 5 bases and J dropped 2 bases, with 7 bases sitting between them. The germline V gene encodes CDR1 SGHNT and CDR2 YENEEA. In nucleotides, the CDR3 is TGTGCCAGCAGCCCTCGCCCCTACAATGAGCAGTTCTTC. It codes for CASSPRPYNEQFF. The full variable domain, in which reference TRBV11-3 and TRBJ2-1 provide the parts outside the CDR3, is EAGVVQSPRYKIIEKKQPVAFWCNPISGHNTLYWYLQNLGQGPELLIRYENEEAVDDSQLPKDRFSAERLKGVDSTLKIQPAELGDSAVYLCASSPRPYNEQFFGPGTRLTVL.

This clone was found a few times. The rearrangement joins TRBV29-1 to TRBJ2-1; 8 bases align to TRBD2. J was trimmed by 0 bases and V by 7 bases; bases with no gene match: 5. In germline, CDR1 is SQVTM, CDR2 ANQGSEA. This CDR3 comprises 14 residues. Written as DNA, the CDR3 is TGCAGCGGACGACTAGCGAGCTCCTACAATGAGCAGTTCTTC. Its translation: CSGRLASSYNEQFF.

This clone was observed a handful of times. The chain is built from TRBV7-9 and TRBJ2-5; 10 bases map to TRBD1. Germline V lookup: CDR1 SEHNR, CDR2 FQNEAQ (reference sequence). The CDR3 length is 15 residues. J was trimmed by 4 bases and V by 5 bases; bases with no gene match: 7. The CDR3 DNA sequence: TGTGCCAGCAGCACGGGACAGGGGCGCGTAGAGACCCAGTACTTC. Translation: CASSTGQGRVETQYF.

The chain carries TRBV5-4 and TRBJ2-1, with TRBD2 identical over 9 bases. The germline CDR1 and CDR2 sequences are SGHNT and YYREEE (reference sequence). The junction had 14 bases not matched to a gene; V was cut back by 4 bases and J by 9 bases. This CDR3 has 16 amino acids. The CDR3, as DNA: TGTGCCAGCAGCGATCGCGGCGGGAGGGCCGTTGGTGAGCAGTTCTTC. This sequence encodes CASSDRGGRAVGEQFF.

As concerns this clone: Additional DNA sequences in this sample encode the identical CDR3. The chain recombines TRBV5-1 with TRBJ2-1; D could derive from TRBD1 or TRBD2 (5 bases each). The CDR3 loop spans 13 amino acids. Germline CDR1 is SGHRS and CDR2 is YFSETQ. V was pared by 3 bases and J by 4 bases, with 8 bases between. This CDR3 is CASSSGTYNEQFF. CDR3 DNA: TGCGCCAGCAGCTCCGGGACGTACAATGAGCAGTTCTTC. Full variable domain (remainder filled in from reference TRBV5-1 and TRBJ2-1): KAGVTQTPRYLIKTRGQQVTLSCSPISGHRSVSWYQQTPGQGLQFLFEYFSETQRNKGNFPGRFSGRQFSNSRSEMNVSTLELGDSALYLCASSSGTYNEQFFGPGTRLTVL.

The chain has TRBV6-5 and TRBJ2-2, with 13 bases aligning to TRBD2. Per the germline V gene, CDR1 is MNHEY and CDR2 is SVGAGI. This CDR3 comprises 15 residues. With V trimmed by 5 bases and J by 6 bases, 3 bases remained unmatched. The CDR3 region is CASSRGLAGAGELFF. CDR3 DNA: TGTGCCAGCAGTCGAGGACTAGCGGGAGCCGGGGAGCTGTTTTTT.

V gene TRBV5-6 combines with J gene TRBJ1-1; no firm D call. Trimming took 1 base from V and 3 from J, leaving 4 bases between them. Germline V gives CDR1 SGHDT, CDR2 YYEEEE. CDR3 length equals 12 residues. CDR3 coding DNA: TGTGCCAGCAGCTTGTGGCACACTGAAGCTTTCTTT. Protein sequence: CASSLWHTEAFF.

This sequence joins TRBV7-9 and TRBJ2-2; 13 bases align to TRBD2. The CDR3 totals 18 residues. Germline V gene sequence: CDR1 SEHNR, CDR2 FQNEAQ (reference sequence). V dropped 8 bases and J dropped 4; count of bases not matched to a gene: 13. Here the CDR3 reads CASGRTSGSPGATGELFF. The CDR3 nucleotides are TGTGCCAGCGGGAGGACTAGCGGGAGCCCGGGGGCCACCGGGGAGCTGTTTTTT.

The chain is built from TRBV18 and TRBJ1-2; possible D gene TRBD1, 6 bases. This CDR3 has 13 residues. V was clipped by 6 bases and J by 2 bases, with 10 bases between them. Germline CDR1 is KGHSH and CDR2 is LQKENI. The CDR3 spells CASSQGSNYGYTF. In DNA form, the CDR3 reads TGTGCCAGCTCTCAGGGGAGCAACTATGGCTACACCTTC.

This clone has only a few counts. The gene calls are TRBV7-2 and TRBJ1-1; 8 nucleotides align to TRBD1. V lost 0 bases, J lost 5 bases, and 8 bases stayed unmatched. Germline V gene lookup returns CDR1 SGHTA and CDR2 FQGNSA. The CDR3 runs to 16 residues. The CDR3 loop is CASSLATQGAGTEAFF. CDR3 DNA sequence: TGTGCCAGCAGCTTAGCCACTCAGGGGGCCGGAACTGAAGCTTTCTTT.

The chain couples TRBV18 to TRBJ2-7; 7 nucleotides match TRBD2. The CDR3 length is 17 residues. Germline trimming cut 3 bases from V and 3 bases from J; bases unmatched to any gene: 14. CDR1 is KGHSH, CDR2 LQKENI, per germline. The CDR3 is CASSPNYLGTTIYEQYF. CDR3 sequence (DNA): TGTGCCAGCTCACCTAACTACCTCGGGACTACTATCTACGAGCAGTACTTC.

The chain employs TRBV19 and TRBJ2-7, with D perhaps TRBD2 (6 bases). Trimming removed 2 bases at V and 2 bases at J, with 10 bases between. Germline CDR1 reads LNHDA; CDR2 reads SQIVND (reference sequence). The CDR3 covers 14 residues. The CDR3 protein is CASSISTSPYEQYF. The CDR3 coding sequence is TGTGCCAGTAGTATAAGTACTAGCCCCTACGAGCAGTACTTC.

The rearrangement links TRBV5-6 to TRBJ1-2; 7 bases align to TRBD1. This CDR3 region has 17 residues. Germline V gene data show CDR1 as SGHDT and CDR2 as YYEEEE. The ends lost 0 bases at V and 0 bases at J; junction bases unmatched: 8. Written as DNA, the CDR3 is TGTGCCAGCAGCTTGGGGACAGGCCCATTACCTAACTATGGCTACACCTTC. This gives the protein CASSLGTGPLPNYGYTF. The entire variable domain, with the rest obtained from reference TRBV5-6 and TRBJ1-2, is as follows: DAGVTQSPTHLIKTRGQQVTLRCSPKSGHDTVSWYQQALGQGPQFIFQYYEEEERQRGNFPDRFSGHQFPNYSSELNVNALLLGDSALYLCASSLGTGPLPNYGYTFGSGTRLTVV.

The genes are TRBV6-6 and TRBJ1-3; D possibly corresponds to TRBD1 (5 bases). The CDR3 has 13 residues. Germline V gene data show CDR1 as MNHNY and CDR2 as SVGAGI (reference sequence). Trimming removed 4 bases at V and 9 bases at J, with 13 bases between. The DNA for the CDR3 is TGTGCCAGCAGTTTTGACAGTAGAAGCACCATATATTTT. Translating it yields CASSFDSRSTIYF.

The sample holds a few counts of this clone. The CDR3, as DNA: TGTGCCTGGGGTACGGGAGTCCCAGCGCCCCAGTTCTTC. Translation gives CAWGTGVPAPQFF. The rearrangement uses TRBV30 and TRBJ2-1; maybe TRBD2 (6 bases). Germline loops: CDR1 GTSNPN, CDR2 SVGIG (reference sequence). The CDR3 runs 13 residues. Trimming stripped 5 bases from V and 13 bases from J, with 21 bases between.